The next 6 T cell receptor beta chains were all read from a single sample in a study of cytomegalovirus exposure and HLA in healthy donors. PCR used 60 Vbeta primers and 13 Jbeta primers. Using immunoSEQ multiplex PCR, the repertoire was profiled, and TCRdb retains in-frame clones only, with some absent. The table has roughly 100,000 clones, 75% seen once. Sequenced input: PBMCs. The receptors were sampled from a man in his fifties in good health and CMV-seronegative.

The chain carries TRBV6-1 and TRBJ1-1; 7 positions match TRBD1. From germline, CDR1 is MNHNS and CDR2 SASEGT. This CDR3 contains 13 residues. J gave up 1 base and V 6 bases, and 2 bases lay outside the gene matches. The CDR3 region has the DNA TGTGCCAGCAGCGGACAGGCGAACACTGAAGCTTTCTTT. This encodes CASSGQANTEAFF.

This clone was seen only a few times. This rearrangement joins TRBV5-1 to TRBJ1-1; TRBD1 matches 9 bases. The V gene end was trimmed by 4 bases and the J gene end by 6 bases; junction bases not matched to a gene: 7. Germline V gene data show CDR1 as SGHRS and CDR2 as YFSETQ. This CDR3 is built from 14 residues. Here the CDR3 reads CASSPRQGVAEAFF. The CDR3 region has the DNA TGCGCCAGCAGCCCTAGACAGGGGGTTGCTGAAGCTTTCTTT. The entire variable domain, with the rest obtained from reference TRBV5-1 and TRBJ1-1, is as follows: KAGVTQTPRYLIKTRGQQVTLSCSPISGHRSVSWYQQTPGQGLQFLFEYFSETQRNKGNFPGRFSGRQFSNSRSEMNVSTLELGDSALYLCASSPRQGVAEAFFGQGTRLTVV.

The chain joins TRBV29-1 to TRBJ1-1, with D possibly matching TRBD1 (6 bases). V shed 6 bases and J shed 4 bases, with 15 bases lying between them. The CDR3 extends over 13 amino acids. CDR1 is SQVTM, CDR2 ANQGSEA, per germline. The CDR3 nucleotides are TGCAGCGTCTACGGGACACTCGGCACTGAAGCTTTCTTT. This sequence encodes CSVYGTLGTEAFF.

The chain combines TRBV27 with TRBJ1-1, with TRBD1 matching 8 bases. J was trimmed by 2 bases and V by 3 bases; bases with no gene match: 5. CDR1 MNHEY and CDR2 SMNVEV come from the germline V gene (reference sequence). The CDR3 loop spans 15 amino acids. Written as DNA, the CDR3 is TGTGCCAGCAGTTTGGCAGGGGGCGTCAACACTGAAGCTTTCTTT. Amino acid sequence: CASSLAGGVNTEAFF.

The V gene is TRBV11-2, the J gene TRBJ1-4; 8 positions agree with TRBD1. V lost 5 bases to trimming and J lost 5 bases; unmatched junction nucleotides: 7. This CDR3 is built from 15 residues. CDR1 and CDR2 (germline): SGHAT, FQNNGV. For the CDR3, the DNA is TGTGCCAGCAGCGCCCAGGGGGCAGCGAATGAAAAACTGTTTTTT. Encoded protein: CASSAQGAANEKLFF.

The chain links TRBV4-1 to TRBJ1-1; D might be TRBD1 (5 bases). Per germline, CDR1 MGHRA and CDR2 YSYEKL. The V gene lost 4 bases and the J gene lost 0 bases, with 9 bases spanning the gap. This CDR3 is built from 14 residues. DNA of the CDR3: TGCGCCAGCAGCCGGGGGGAAATGAACACTGAAGCTTTCTTT. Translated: CASSRGEMNTEAFF.